The entry below describes one T cell receptor (beta chain). Its antigen is unidentified. The record originates from a study of cytomegalovirus exposure and HLA in healthy donors. Study results and caveats: Several of the most significant clusters appeared linked to common viral pathogens, based on a later analysis.

The donors gave bone marrow, and they were healthy. Vbeta (60) and Jbeta (13) primers were used in the PCR. Profiling relied on immunoSEQ multiplex PCR, and the TCRdb table lists in-frame clones only, not all of them. In the table there are roughly 130,000 clones, around three quarters of which are singletons. Trimming took off 5 bases at V and 0 bases at J, with 11 bases between the two ends. The CDR3 sequence is 15 residues long. Germline V gene data show CDR1 as SGHNT and CDR2 as YENEEA. The V and J genes are TRBV11-3 and TRBJ1-3; D not certain. The clonotype originates from a man aged 25 to 45 in good health and CMV-seronegative. The sample consisted of PBMCs. The CDR3 here is CASSGLQSSGNTIYF. The CDR3 nucleotides are TGTGCCAGCAGCGGACTACAGAGCTCTGGAAACACCATATATTTT. Filled out from reference TRBV11-3 and TRBJ1-3, the complete variable domain reads EAGVVQSPRYKIIEKKQPVAFWCNPISGHNTLYWYLQNLGQGPELLIRYENEEAVDDSQLPKDRFSAERLKGVDSTLKIQPAELGDSAVYLCASSGLQSSGNTIYFGEGSWLTVV.